Listed here are 10 T cell receptor beta chains from one sample, sequenced in a study of T-cell memory formation after mild COVID-19. Via MiXCR, TCRdb re-called the 5' RACE reads, giving one row per CDR3 protein. The sample yields almost 350,000 distinct CDR3 sequences, 20% to 25% seen once. Sequencing was performed on PBMCs or a T cell subset sorted from them (not recorded which). These TCRs come from a young man who had mild COVID-19 (a few samples of this study predate the infection). Cell type and time point are not known.

The table lists this clonotype with a few counts. The chain uses TRBV7-9 and TRBJ2-2, with D perhaps matching TRBD1 (6 bases). The germline gives CDR1 SEHNR, CDR2 FQNEAQ (reference sequence). V was trimmed by 6 bases and J by 2 bases, leaving 13 bases between them. This CDR3 is built from 15 residues. CDR3 residues: CASRSQGKNTGELFF. The CDR3 bases are TGTGCCAGCAGGTCGCAGGGGAAAAACACCGGGGAGCTGTTTTTT.

The chain joins TRBV4-3 to TRBJ1-2; D uncertain. With 1 base removed from V and 1 base from J, the gap between germline ends came to 10 bases. Germline loops: CDR1 LGHNA, CDR2 YSLEER. The CDR3 loop spans 15 amino acids. The CDR3 DNA follows: TGCGCCAGCAGCCAAGTGTGGGCTTTTAACTATGGCTACACCTTC. Translating gives CASSQVWAFNYGYTF.

This chain connects TRBV12-3 or TRBV12-4 to TRBJ1-5; D not certain. The V end lost 4 bases, the J end lost 4 bases, and 14 bases lay between the germline ends. This CDR3 region has 15 residues. CDR3 sequence: CASSSASRGNQPQHF. The DNA of the CDR3 is TGTGCCAGCAGTTCCGCATCTCGGGGAAATCAGCCCCAGCATTTT.

In this sample, this clonotype turned up a few times. CDR3 sequence (DNA): TGTGCCAGCAGTGAATGGCTTCGGACAGGGTTGCGTCCCCATTACTCCTACGAGCAGTACGTC. Its protein is CASSEWLRTGLRPHYSYEQYV. This chain connects TRBV25-1 to TRBJ2-7; TRBD1 aligns across 8 bases. V lost 1 base, J lost 0 bases, and 20 bases stayed unmatched. This CDR3 has 21 amino acids. Looked up from germline, CDR1 is MGHDK and CDR2 is SYGVNS.

V gene TRBV5-8 combines with J gene TRBJ1-5, with 8 nucleotides matching TRBD1. Per germline, CDR1 SGHTS and CDR2 YDEGEE. The V segment lost 0 bases and the J segment 3 bases; nucleotides outside the gene matches: 2. This CDR3 comprises 15 residues. CDR3 nucleotide sequence: TGTGCCAGCAGCTTGGGGGACAGGTTCAATCAGCCCCAGCATTTT. Protein sequence: CASSLGDRFNQPQHF.

There are a few counts of this clonotype. The chain is built from TRBV7-9 and TRBJ1-2; 8 bases line up with TRBD1. CDR1 is SEHNR, CDR2 FQNEAQ, per germline (reference sequence). After removal of 0 bases from V and 2 bases from J, the junction contained 2 bases not matched to a gene. This CDR3 region has 15 residues. CDR3 nucleotide sequence: TGTGCCAGCAGCTTAGCCGCAGGGGGCAACTATGGCTACACCTTC. This codes for CASSLAAGGNYGYTF.

There are many counts of this clonotype. The genes are TRBV5-1 and TRBJ2-7; D is ambiguous. The germline V gene has CDR1 SGHRS and CDR2 YFSETQ. Between the trimmed V and J ends, which lost 5 bases and 2 bases, there was a span of 17 bases. The CDR3 length is 15 residues. In nucleotides, the CDR3 is TGCGCCAGCAGTCCTTTCCTTGACGGAACCTACGAGCAGTACTTC. This sequence encodes CASSPFLDGTYEQYF. Full variable domain (remainder filled in from reference TRBV5-1 and TRBJ2-7): KAGVTQTPRYLIKTRGQQVTLSCSPISGHRSVSWYQQTPGQGLQFLFEYFSETQRNKGNFPGRFSGRQFSNSRSEMNVSTLELGDSALYLCASSPFLDGTYEQYFGPGTRLTVT.

The J gene is TRBJ1-1, the V gene TRBV3-1, with D perhaps matching TRBD1 (6 bases). Germline CDR1 reads LGHDT; CDR2 reads YNNKEL (reference sequence). The CDR3 contains 14 residues. V gave up 5 bases and J gave up 0 bases, with 10 bases separating them. The DNA for the CDR3 is TGTGCCAGCAGCGCGGGGGCCATGAACACTGAAGCTTTCTTT. Its protein product is CASSAGAMNTEAFF.

This clonotype was recorded a few times. The chain combines TRBV19 with TRBJ1-4; D ambiguous. The ends were cut back, 7 bases at V and 0 bases at J, with 21 bases in the middle. This CDR3 has 18 residues. Germline CDR1 and CDR2: LNHDA and SQIVND (reference sequence). CDR3 nucleotides: TGTGCCAGTACCTATGGGAGGTTCCAGAGTGCAACTAATGAAAAACTGTTTTTT. Its translation is CASTYGRFQSATNEKLFF.

V gene TRBV6-5 combines with J gene TRBJ2-5; 8 positions agree with TRBD1. Germline V gene lookup returns CDR1 MNHEY and CDR2 SVGAGI. The CDR3 covers 16 residues. The V gene end was trimmed by 4 bases and the J gene end by 5 bases; junction bases not matched to a gene: 12. The CDR3 reads CASSLTGDFSGETQYF. Written as DNA, the CDR3 is TGTGCCAGCAGTTTGACAGGGGACTTTAGTGGCGAGACCCAGTACTTC.